The 31 T cell receptor beta chains below come from one sample, sequenced in a study of Tregs in tolerant kidney transplant recipients. Their antigens are not known. Repertoires were generated with immunoSEQ multiplex PCR, while TCRdb's copy carries only in-frame clones and drops some. The repertoire holds around 9,800 clones, with roughly 89% as singletons. The input for sequencing was Tregs from blood cultured with allogeneic cells, taken before the transplant. Receptors were obtained from a human patient who received a combined kidney and bone marrow transplant.

The chain carries TRBV7-9 and TRBJ1-1; D is unclear. V was cut by 2 bases and J by 0 bases, with 10 bases left in between. The CDR3 has 15 residues. The germline CDR1 and CDR2 sequences are SEHNR and FQNEAQ (reference sequence). DNA of the CDR3: TGTGCCAGCAGCTTAACACAGATAATGAACACTGAAGCTTTCTTT. Protein product: CASSLTQIMNTEAFF.

This clone has a handful of counts. The chain is built from TRBV19 and TRBJ2-7; D not resolved. Germline V gene sequence: CDR1 LNHDA, CDR2 SQIVND (reference sequence). This CDR3 is built from 14 residues. Trimming stripped 4 bases from V and 0 bases from J, with 10 bases between. CDR3 region: CASSTPGRSYEQYF. CDR3 sequence (DNA): TGTGCCAGTAGTACGCCGGGCCGCTCCTACGAGCAGTACTTC.

V usage is TRBV6-6 and J usage is TRBJ2-1; TRBD2 aligns across 9 bases. The germline V gene encodes CDR1 MNHNY and CDR2 SVGAGI (reference sequence). The CDR3 spans 12 residues. The V segment lost 5 bases and the J segment 9 bases; nucleotides outside the gene matches: 2. The CDR3 coding sequence is TGTGCCAGCAGTATGCGGGGGGGTGAGCAGTTCTTC. Its translation: CASSMRGGEQFF.

This chain uses TRBV27 with TRBJ1-5, with a tentative D call TRBD1 (5 bases). CDR1 is MNHEY and CDR2 is SMNVEV in the germline V gene (reference sequence). V lost 4 bases and J lost 0, with 10 bases in between. This CDR3 has 15 residues. CDR3 protein: CASSSGFYSNQPQHF. The CDR3 bases are TGTGCCAGCAGTTCAGGGTTTTATAGCAATCAGCCCCAGCATTTT.

CDR3 residues: CASSFSRRETQYF. In nucleotides, the CDR3 is TGTGCCAGCAGCTTTAGCCGTCGAGAGACCCAGTACTTC. The chain recombines TRBV7-2 with TRBJ2-5; D gene unclear. Deletions cut 3 bases from V and 4 bases from J, with 9 bases between. CDR1 and CDR2 from the germline V gene are SGHTA and FQGNSA. The CDR3 covers 13 residues. The full variable domain, completed using reference TRBV7-2 and TRBJ2-5, is GAGVSQSPSNKVTEKGKDVELRCDPISGHTALYWYRQSLGQGLEFLIYFQGNSAPDKSGLPSDRFSAERTGGSVSTLTIQRTQQEDSAVYLCASSFSRRETQYFGPGTRLLVL.

The chain joins TRBV19 to TRBJ1-2; no clear D gene. The germline V and J ends were trimmed by 4 bases and 3 bases, with 3 bases remaining between them. The CDR3 sequence is 11 residues long. The germline V gene has CDR1 LNHDA and CDR2 SQIVND (reference sequence). Here the CDR3 reads CASSKDYGYTF. The CDR3 DNA reads TGTGCCAGTAGTAAGGACTATGGCTACACCTTC.

The genes are TRBV27 and TRBJ1-4, with D unclear. The CDR3 contains 14 residues. The ends were cut back, 5 bases at V and 8 bases at J, with 15 bases in the middle. Germline lookup yields CDR1 MNHEY and CDR2 SMNVEV (reference sequence). The CDR3 DNA reads TGTGCCAGCAGTCCCCTCGGGTTGCGGGAAAAACTGTTTTTT. This codes for CASSPLGLREKLFF.

The chain is built from TRBV7-3 and TRBJ2-5; no reliable D call. Trimming took 2 bases from V and 5 from J, leaving 9 bases between them. The CDR3 contains 13 residues. Germline V gene data show CDR1 as SGHTA and CDR2 as FQGTGA. The CDR3 DNA is TGTGCCAGCAGCTTAGGAAGGGATGAGACCCAGTACTTC. Amino acid sequence: CASSLGRDETQYF. Variable domain in full (rest from reference TRBV7-3 and TRBJ2-5): GAGVSQTPSNKVTEKGKYVELRCDPISGHTALYWYRQSLGQGPEFLIYFQGTGAADDSGLPNDRFFAVRPEGSVSTLKIQRTERGDSAVYLCASSLGRDETQYFGPGTRLLVL.

The chain carries TRBV7-3 and TRBJ2-6; D unclear. CDR3 size: 15 residues. Germline assignment: CDR1 SGHTA and CDR2 FQGTGA. Trimming pared 2 bases from V and 4 bases from J, leaving 9 bases between. In DNA, the CDR3 is TGTGCCAGCAGCTTATACCGCTCAGGGGCCAACGTCCTGACTTTC. It encodes CASSLYRSGANVLTF.

CDR3 DNA sequence: TGTGCCAGCTCATCCAAAGCCTTCAGGGAAGGGAACATTCAGTACTTC. Translated: CASSSKAFREGNIQYF. The chain combines TRBV18 with TRBJ2-4; D perhaps matches TRBD1 (5 bases). The V and J ends lost 5 bases and 7 bases respectively, with 21 bases between them. The length of the CDR3 is 16 residues. The germline CDR1 and CDR2 sequences are KGHSH and LQKENI.

The chain recombines TRBV5-1 with TRBJ2-7; 9 bases map to TRBD1. CDR3 length: 14 amino acids. Germline CDR1 SGHRS, CDR2 YFSETQ. Unmatched junction bases numbered 2, after V lost 3 bases and J lost 1 base. The CDR3: CASSSTGGSYEQYF. The CDR3 DNA reads as TGCGCCAGCAGCTCGACAGGGGGATCCTACGAGCAGTACTTC. The complete variable domain, with remaining parts taken from reference TRBV5-1 and TRBJ2-7, reads KAGVTQTPRYLIKTRGQQVTLSCSPISGHRSVSWYQQTPGQGLQFLFEYFSETQRNKGNFPGRFSGRQFSNSRSEMNVSTLELGDSALYLCASSSTGGSYEQYFGPGTRLTVT.

The rearrangement links TRBV4-2 to TRBJ2-2; D remains unclear. The ends were cut back, 4 bases at V and 0 bases at J, with 9 bases in the middle. CDR1 is LGHNA, CDR2 YNFKEQ, per germline. This CDR3 has 15 amino acids. This CDR3 reads CASSPRFSNTGELFF. CDR3 coding DNA: TGTGCCAGCAGCCCCAGGTTTTCGAACACCGGGGAGCTGTTTTTT.

The J gene is TRBJ2-2, the V gene TRBV11-3; D possibly uses TRBD1 or TRBD2 (5 bases each). CDR3 length equals 12 residues. V was pared by 4 bases and J by 5 bases, with 5 bases between. Germline loops: CDR1 SGHNT, CDR2 YENEEA. DNA for the CDR3: TGTGCCAGCAGCTGGGGGACCGGGGAGCTGTTTTTT. Translating it yields CASSWGTGELFF.

V is TRBV9 and J is TRBJ2-2; the match to TRBD2 covers 7 bases. CDR3 size: 16 residues. Losses at the gene ends were 1 base for V and 5 bases for J; bases not matched to a gene: 8. The germline gives CDR1 SGDLS, CDR2 YYNGEE. In DNA form, the CDR3 reads TGTGCCAGCAGCGTATTAGCGGGTGGGGGTACCGGGGAGCTGTTTTTT. Translation gives CASSVLAGGGTGELFF.

The chain uses TRBV6-1 and TRBJ1-2; no firm D call. Germline V gives CDR1 MNHNS, CDR2 SASEGT. The CDR3 is made up of 11 amino acids. V was cut by 0 bases and J by 10 bases, with 6 bases left in between. The CDR3 is CASSEARDYTF. CDR3 in DNA: TGTGCCAGCAGTGAAGCGCGGGACTACACCTTC.

This chain connects TRBV18 to TRBJ2-3; D may be TRBD2 (5 bases). V lost 1 base to trimming and J lost 2 bases, with 10 bases between them. CDR1 is KGHSH and CDR2 is LQKENI in the germline V gene. The CDR3 contains 15 residues. Here the CDR3 reads CASSPRVDSTDTQYF. The CDR3 DNA reads as TGTGCCAGCTCACCACGGGTGGACTCCACAGATACGCAGTATTTT.

The rearrangement links TRBV5-1 to TRBJ2-1; 7 nucleotides line up with TRBD2. The CDR3 is 13 residues long. Per the germline V gene, CDR1 is SGHRS and CDR2 is YFSETQ. The ends lost 2 bases at V and 5 bases at J; junction bases unmatched: 1. The CDR3 DNA sequence: TGCGCCAGCAGCTTCCTAGCGGACAATGAGCAGTTCTTC. Translation gives CASSFLADNEQFF.

This rearrangement joins TRBV5-4 to TRBJ1-3, with D possibly matching TRBD1 (5 bases). V dropped 0 bases and J dropped 0 bases, with 10 bases sitting between them. The CDR3 has 16 residues. Germline CDR1 is SGHNT and CDR2 is YYREEE (reference sequence). The CDR3 here is CASSLAGRGSGNTIYF. CDR3 in DNA: TGTGCCAGCAGCTTGGCGGGGAGGGGCTCTGGAAACACCATATATTTT. Combining the CDR3 with reference TRBV5-4 and TRBJ1-3 gives the whole variable domain ETGVTQSPTHLIKTRGQQVTLRCSSQSGHNTVSWYQQALGQGPQFIFQYYREEENGRGNFPPRFSGLQFPNYSSELNVNALELDDSALYLCASSLAGRGSGNTIYFGEGSWLTVV.

This chain links TRBV14 with TRBJ1-6; 9 bases line up with TRBD1. The CDR3 totals 15 residues. After removal of 3 bases from V and 8 bases from J, the junction contained 5 bases not matched to a gene. From germline, CDR1 is SGHDN and CDR2 FVKESK. CDR3 sequence: CASSQRDRDYSPLHF. DNA of the CDR3: TGTGCCAGCAGCCAGCGGGACAGGGACTATTCACCCCTCCACTTT.

This chain links TRBV4-1 with TRBJ1-5; 7 positions match TRBD1. The germline gives CDR1 MGHRA, CDR2 YSYEKL. Germline trimming cut 3 bases from V and 6 bases from J; bases unmatched to any gene: 2. This CDR3 is 13 amino acids long. The CDR3 sequence is CASSQWTGQPQHF. CDR3 DNA sequence: TGCGCCAGCAGCCAGTGGACAGGTCAGCCCCAGCATTTT.

The V call is TRBV21-1, the J call TRBJ2-7; the DNA was not used to check the table's D call, TRBD1. TRBV21-1 is reported as a pseudogene. The CDR3 has 15 amino acids. The CDR3 region has the DNA TGTGCCAGCAGCACCCACAGGGGTTCCCCATACGAGCAGTACTTC. Residues: CASSTHRGSPYEQYF.

This chain connects TRBV11-2 to TRBJ2-7, with unresolved D. The CDR3 runs 14 residues. CDR1 and CDR2 (germline): SGHAT, FQNNGV. V lost 2 bases, J lost 2 bases, and 10 bases lay in between. This CDR3 reads CASSLLPGPYEQYF. The DNA for the CDR3 is TGTGCCAGCAGCTTACTGCCTGGACCCTACGAGCAGTACTTC.

This rearrangement joins TRBV5-6 to TRBJ1-6; D unresolved. In germline, CDR1 is SGHDT, CDR2 YYEEEE. The V gene lost 4 bases and the J gene lost 8 bases, with 13 bases spanning the gap. There are 14 residues in the CDR3. The CDR3 here is CASSPLGRYSPLHF. CDR3 sequence (DNA): TGTGCCAGCAGCCCGCTTGGGCGGTATTCACCCCTCCACTTT.

The CDR3 DNA is TGTGCCAGCAGCCTCGACATAGATGAGCAGTTCTTC. Protein sequence: CASSLDIDEQFF. The V gene is TRBV7-9, the J gene TRBJ2-1, with unresolved D. The CDR3 spans 12 residues. V dropped 5 bases and J dropped 8 bases, with 10 bases sitting between them. From germline, CDR1 is SEHNR and CDR2 FQNEAQ (reference sequence).

This clone was observed a handful of times. The V call is TRBV7-9, the J call TRBJ2-7, with 13 bases fitting TRBD2. Germline-derived CDR1 and CDR2 are SEHNR and FQNEAQ (reference sequence). Trimming removed 9 bases from V and 5 bases from J; junction bases left unmatched: 10. This CDR3 region has 15 residues. The CDR3 bases are TGTGCCAGAATTACTACGACTAGCGGGAGGCACGAGCAGTACTTC. It translates to CARITTTSGRHEQYF.

V and J are TRBV30 and TRBJ1-2; unclear D gene. CDR1 is GTSNPN, CDR2 SVGIG, per germline (reference sequence). The CDR3 consists of 14 residues. Trimming shortened V by 3 bases and J by 6 bases, and 17 bases separated the two germline ends. For the CDR3, the DNA is TGTGCCTGGAGGGACCCGGGTAGGGCAGATGGCTACACCTTC. Translating it yields CAWRDPGRADGYTF. Complete variable domain (other parts from reference TRBV30 and TRBJ1-2): SQTIHQWPATLVQPVGSPLSLECTVEGTSNPNLYWYRQAAGRGLQLLFYSVGIGQISSEVPQNLSASRPQDRQFILSSKKLLLSDSGFYLCAWRDPGRADGYTFGSGTRLTVV.

This clone was seen only a few times. CDR3 amino acids: CASSEREGGETEAFF. CDR3 nucleotide sequence: TGTGCCAGCAGTGAAAGGGAGGGGGGCGAGACTGAAGCTTTCTTT. The rearrangement joins TRBV6-1 to TRBJ1-1; tentatively, D is TRBD1 (6 bases). CDR3 size: 15 residues. Germline V lookup: CDR1 MNHNS, CDR2 SASEGT. V was trimmed by 2 bases and J by 5 bases, leaving 15 bases between them.

This sequence joins TRBV12-5 and TRBJ2-1, with TRBD2 identical over 13 bases. V lost 5 bases and J lost 5; bases outside the gene matches: 3. Germline V gene sequence: CDR1 LGHNT, CDR2 FRNRAP. The CDR3 covers 15 residues. CDR3: CASGKGLAGDNEQFF. CDR3 in DNA: TGTGCTAGTGGTAAAGGACTAGCGGGAGACAATGAGCAGTTCTTC.

The chain employs TRBV7-9 and TRBJ2-7; 7 bases agree with TRBD2. The CDR3 runs 14 residues. Germline V CDR1 and CDR2: SEHNR, FQNEAQ (reference sequence). With 7 bases clipped from V and 2 bases from J, the junction kept 8 bases outside the gene matches. CDR3 in amino acids: CASNDGGGPYEQYF. The CDR3 DNA is TGTGCCAGCAACGATGGGGGAGGGCCCTACGAGCAGTACTTC.

The chain uses TRBV15 and TRBJ1-5; D not resolved. V lost 1 base to trimming and J lost 8 bases, with 9 bases between them. The CDR3 consists of 13 residues. Per the germline V gene, CDR1 is LNHNV and CDR2 is YYDKDF (reference sequence). This CDR3 is CATSRGTVKPQHF. DNA of the CDR3: TGTGCCACCAGCAGAGGGACCGTTAAGCCCCAGCATTTT.

In the case of this clone: At one boundary the junction diverges from the germline segment, which might be a read error. V gene TRBV5-8 combines with J gene TRBJ1-2; 8 nucleotides align to TRBD1. The CDR3 has 14 amino acids. Germline V gene sequence: CDR1 SGHTS, CDR2 YDEGEE. The CDR3 reads CASSPRRRTGSLFF. CDR3 in DNA: TGTGCCAGCAGCCCGAGACGCCGGACAGGGTCCCTTTTCTTC.